The 18 T cell receptor beta chains presented below share a single source sample, sequenced in a study of CD8+CD57+ T cells in acquired aplastic anemia. Genomic DNA served as template for TCR beta VDJ and CDR3 profiling. TCRdb redid the calling of the reads with MiXCR, one entry per CDR3 protein. The sample holds over 150,000 distinct CDR3 sequences; about two thirds are singletons and the top ten take around 45%. It was patients with CD8+CD57+ cell expansion by flow cytometry who were chosen for sequencing. Source material: sorted CD4+, CD8+, or CD8+CD57+ T cells (not recorded which) from PBMCs. These receptors were collected from a human donor with aplastic anemia.

The table lists this clonotype with a count of one. The chain links TRBV2 to TRBJ2-1, with 7 positions matching TRBD2. Germline V gives CDR1 SNHLY, CDR2 FYNNEI. V dropped 5 bases and J dropped 5; count of bases not matched to a gene: 9. This CDR3 contains 15 residues. The DNA for the CDR3 is TGTGCCAGCAGTTTAGGAGGACTAGGGAACAATGAGCAGTTCTTC. Protein sequence: CASSLGGLGNNEQFF.

The chain employs TRBV5-1 and TRBJ2-2; no clear D gene. Germline V gene lookup returns CDR1 SGHRS and CDR2 YFSETQ. This CDR3 comprises 14 residues. Trimming took 5 bases from V and 0 from J, leaving 8 bases between them. CDR3 sequence reads: CASRVRPNTGELFF. The CDR3 DNA reads TGCGCCAGCAGAGTCAGGCCGAACACCGGGGAGCTGTTTTTT.

The chain couples TRBV19 to TRBJ1-3; D uncertain. This CDR3 has 16 residues. Germline V gene sequence: CDR1 LNHDA, CDR2 SQIVND (reference sequence). V was shortened by 5 bases and J by 0 bases, with 14 bases between the two germline ends. The CDR3 coding sequence is TGTGCCAGTAGTGCGTTTTGGGGTTACTCTGGAAACACCATATATTTT. This encodes CASSAFWGYSGNTIYF.

This chain connects TRBV11-2 to TRBJ2-7; D is uncertain. With 5 bases removed from V and 0 bases from J, the gap between germline ends came to 14 bases. Germline V gene sequence: CDR1 SGHAT, CDR2 FQNNGV. This CDR3 has 15 amino acids. In DNA, the CDR3 is TGTGCCAGCAGCAGCGAATCCAAGAGCTCCTACGAGCAGTACTTC. Translated, it gives CASSSESKSSYEQYF.

This sequence joins TRBV20-1 and TRBJ1-1; 10 bases are shared with TRBD1. Germline trimming cut 6 bases from V and 1 base from J; bases unmatched to any gene: 5. The CDR3 is 14 residues long. The germline gives CDR1 DFQATT, CDR2 SNEGSKA (reference sequence). CDR3: CSAPRTGGNTEAFF. Written as DNA, the CDR3 is TGCAGTGCCCCGAGGACAGGGGGGAACACTGAAGCTTTCTTT.

The chain has TRBV19 and TRBJ2-2, with D uncertain. The CDR3 sequence is 15 residues long. Germline-derived CDR1 and CDR2 are LNHDA and SQIVND (reference sequence). The germline V and J ends were trimmed by 1 base and 5 bases, with 11 bases remaining between them. CDR3: CASSIGRPRTGELFF. CDR3 DNA sequence: TGTGCCAGTAGTATAGGCCGCCCGAGGACCGGGGAGCTGTTTTTT.

Note on this clonotype: One end of the junction varies from germline; a read error may be responsible. The V call is TRBV10-1, the J call TRBJ1-1, with D maybe TRBD1 (5 bases). The V gene's germline CDR1 is WNHNN and CDR2 SYGVQD (reference sequence). CDR3 length: 14 amino acids. CDR3 protein: CAISESGENTEAFF. CDR3 sequence (DNA): TGTGCCATCAGTGAGTCGGGGGAGAACACTGAAGCTTTCTTT.

V is TRBV25-1 and J is TRBJ1-6; TRBD1 matches 8 bases. After removal of 4 bases from V and 9 bases from J, the junction contained 8 bases not matched to a gene. The CDR3 is 15 amino acids. Germline assignment: CDR1 MGHDK and CDR2 SYGVNS. The CDR3 nucleotides are TGTGCCAGCAGTGTTGGGACAGGATTAGGTTCACCCCTCCACTTT. It translates to CASSVGTGLGSPLHF.

This chain connects TRBV24-1 to TRBJ2-1; TRBD1 matches at 9 bases. V was pared by 3 bases and J by 4 bases, with 6 bases of the junction left unmatched. The CDR3 covers 16 residues. The germline V gene encodes CDR1 KGHDR and CDR2 SFDVKD. CDR3 region: CATSDPRTGVYNEQFF. The CDR3 nucleotides are TGTGCCACCAGTGATCCGAGGACAGGGGTATACAATGAGCAGTTCTTC.

The J gene is TRBJ2-1, the V gene TRBV2; TRBD1 matches 11 bases. J lost 8 bases, V lost 5 bases, and 11 bases had no gene match. Looked up from germline, CDR1 is SNHLY and CDR2 is FYNNEI. This CDR3 region has 16 residues. The chain's CDR3 is CASSSPRDRGVDEQFF. CDR3 nucleotides: TGTGCCAGCAGTTCCCCCCGGGACAGGGGGGTGGATGAGCAGTTCTTC.

The rearrangement links TRBV20-1 to TRBJ2-3; D gene ambiguous. Deletions cut 2 bases from V and 0 bases from J, with 12 bases between. The length of the CDR3 is 15 residues. Germline V gene data show CDR1 as DFQATT and CDR2 as SNEGSKA (reference sequence). CDR3 sequence reads: CSARPPFQSTDTQYF. CDR3 sequence (DNA): TGCAGTGCTAGACCACCCTTCCAGAGCACAGATACGCAGTATTTT.

The V call is TRBV7-9, the J call TRBJ1-5; possible D gene TRBD1, 6 bases. The V and J ends lost 3 bases and 5 bases respectively, with 14 bases between them. Germline V gives CDR1 SEHNR, CDR2 FQNEAQ (reference sequence). The CDR3 contains 15 residues. The CDR3 loop is CASSFGTGNDQPQHF. In nucleotides, the CDR3 is TGTGCCAGCAGCTTTGGTACAGGGAACGATCAGCCCCAGCATTTT.

This clonotype was recorded only once. The rearrangement links TRBV2 to TRBJ1-3; D gene uncertain. CDR3 size: 13 residues. Trimming removed 1 base from V and 7 bases from J, with 8 bases in between. The V gene's germline CDR1 is SNHLY and CDR2 FYNNEI. The CDR3 DNA reads as TGTGCCAGCAGTGAAGGGCCACTTAACACCATATATTTT. Amino acid sequence: CASSEGPLNTIYF.

The chain carries TRBV7-8 and TRBJ2-7, with TRBD2 as a possible D gene (5 bases). The CDR3 has 14 amino acids. Germline CDR1 SGHVS, CDR2 FQNEAQ. V was pared by 4 bases and J by 6 bases, with 16 bases between. The CDR3 loop reads CASSSYMGVTEQYF. The CDR3 nucleotides are TGTGCCAGCAGCTCCTACATGGGAGTAACCGAGCAGTACTTC.

This clonotype was counted only a few times. V and J are TRBV10-3 and TRBJ2-1; TRBD1 matches 7 bases. CDR3 length equals 22 residues. The V gene's germline CDR1 is ENHRY and CDR2 SYGVKD. V lost 2 bases and J lost 4; bases outside the gene matches: 26. CDR3: CAISEPELRLQKDRLIYNEQFF. The CDR3 DNA is TGTGCCATCAGTGAGCCCGAGCTTAGGCTCCAGAAGGACAGGCTAATTTACAATGAGCAGTTCTTC.

This clonotype was seen more than once but under ten times. The chain uses TRBV7-9 and TRBJ2-5; 7 bases line up with TRBD2. This CDR3 is 14 amino acids long. Looked up from germline, CDR1 is SEHNR and CDR2 is FQNEAQ (reference sequence). J was trimmed by 5 bases and V by 3 bases; bases with no gene match: 6. CDR3 loop: CASSLIQGGETQYF. The CDR3 coding sequence is TGTGCCAGCAGCTTGATCCAGGGAGGGGAGACCCAGTACTTC.

Comments on this clonotype: The junction does not match germline at one end; this may be a read error. This chain connects TRBV10-3 to TRBJ1-3, with a possible D match to TRBD1 (6 bases). This CDR3 contains 14 residues. The germline V gene encodes CDR1 ENHRY and CDR2 SYGVKD. The CDR3 loop reads CPMGGGKAGNTVCF. The CDR3 region has the DNA TGTCCCATGGGGGGGGGCAAGGCTGGAAACACCGTATGCTTT.

The chain combines TRBV10-3 with TRBJ2-3; D gene ambiguous. Germline lookup yields CDR1 ENHRY and CDR2 SYGVKD. The CDR3 is 13 residues long. With 2 bases removed from V and 2 bases from J, the gap between germline ends came to 5 bases. CDR3 region: CAISESDTDTQYF. In DNA form, the CDR3 reads TGTGCCATCAGTGAGAGCGACACAGATACGCAGTATTTT.